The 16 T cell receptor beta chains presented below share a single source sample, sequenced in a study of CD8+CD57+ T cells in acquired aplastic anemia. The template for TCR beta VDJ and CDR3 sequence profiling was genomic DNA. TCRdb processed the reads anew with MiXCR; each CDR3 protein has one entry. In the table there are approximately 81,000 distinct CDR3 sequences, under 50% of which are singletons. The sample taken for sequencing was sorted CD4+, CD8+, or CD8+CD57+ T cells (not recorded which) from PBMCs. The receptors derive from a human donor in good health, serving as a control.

The CDR3 DNA sequence: TGTGCCAGCAGCGATACAAGGGACGGGGGAAACACCATATATTTT. Translation: CASSDTRDGGNTIYF. V and J are TRBV25-1 and TRBJ1-3; D perhaps matches TRBD1 (5 bases). Germline CDR1 and CDR2: MGHDK and SYGVNS. The V end lost 6 bases, the J end lost 4 bases, and 16 bases lay between the germline ends. CDR3 length equals 15 residues. Together with reference TRBV25-1 and TRBJ1-3, the CDR3 gives the full variable domain: EADIYQTPRYLVIGTGKKITLECSQTMGHDKMYWYQQDPGMELHLIHYSYGVNSTEKGDLSSESTVSRIRTEHFPLTLESARPSHTSQYLCASSDTRDGGNTIYFGEGSWLTVV.

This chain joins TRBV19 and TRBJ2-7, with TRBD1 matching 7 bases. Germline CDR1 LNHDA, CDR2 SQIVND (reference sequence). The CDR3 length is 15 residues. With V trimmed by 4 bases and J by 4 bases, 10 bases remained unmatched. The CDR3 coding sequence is TGTGCCAGTAGTAAGGGGGCGACAGGTGTTTACGAGCAGTACTTC. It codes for CASSKGATGVYEQYF.

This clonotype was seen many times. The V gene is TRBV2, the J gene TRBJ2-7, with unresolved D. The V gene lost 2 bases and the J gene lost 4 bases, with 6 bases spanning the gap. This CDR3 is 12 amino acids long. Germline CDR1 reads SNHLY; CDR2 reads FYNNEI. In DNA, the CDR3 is TGTGCCAGCAGTGAAACGCGTTACGAGCAGTACTTC. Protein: CASSETRYEQYF.

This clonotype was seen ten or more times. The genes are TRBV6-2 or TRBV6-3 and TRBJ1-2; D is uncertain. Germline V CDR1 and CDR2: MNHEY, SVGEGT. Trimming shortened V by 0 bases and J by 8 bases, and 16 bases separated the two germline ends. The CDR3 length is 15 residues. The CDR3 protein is CASSYSLVGGAGYTF. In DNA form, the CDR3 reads TGTGCCAGCAGTTACTCCCTCGTGGGAGGAGCCGGCTACACCTTC.

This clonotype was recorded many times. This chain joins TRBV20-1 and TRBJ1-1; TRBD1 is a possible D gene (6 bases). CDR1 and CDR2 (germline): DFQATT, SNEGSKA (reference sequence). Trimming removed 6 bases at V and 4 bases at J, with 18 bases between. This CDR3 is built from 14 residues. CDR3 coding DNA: TGCAGTGCCCTGATCCGGGGGCTGGCCACTGAAGCTTTCTTT. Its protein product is CSALIRGLATEAFF.

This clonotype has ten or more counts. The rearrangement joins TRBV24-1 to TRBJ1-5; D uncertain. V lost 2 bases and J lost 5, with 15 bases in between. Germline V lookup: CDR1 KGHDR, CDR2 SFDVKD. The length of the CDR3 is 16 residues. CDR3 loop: CATSDSDGADYQPQHF. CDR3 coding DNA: TGTGCCACCAGTGATTCCGACGGCGCGGACTATCAGCCCCAGCATTTT.

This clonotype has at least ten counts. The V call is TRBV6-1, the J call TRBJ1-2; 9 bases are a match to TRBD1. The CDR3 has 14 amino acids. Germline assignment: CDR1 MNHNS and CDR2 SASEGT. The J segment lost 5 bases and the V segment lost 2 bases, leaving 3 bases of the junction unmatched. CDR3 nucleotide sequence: TGTGCCAGCAGTGAACCCGGGACAGGGTATGGCTACACCTTC. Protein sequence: CASSEPGTGYGYTF.

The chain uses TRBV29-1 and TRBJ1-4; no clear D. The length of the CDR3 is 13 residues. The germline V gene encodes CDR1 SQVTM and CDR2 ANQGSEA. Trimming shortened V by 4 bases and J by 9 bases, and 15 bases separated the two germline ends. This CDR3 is CSVAWERAQKLFF. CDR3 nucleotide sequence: TGCAGCGTTGCCTGGGAAAGGGCGCAAAAACTGTTTTTT.

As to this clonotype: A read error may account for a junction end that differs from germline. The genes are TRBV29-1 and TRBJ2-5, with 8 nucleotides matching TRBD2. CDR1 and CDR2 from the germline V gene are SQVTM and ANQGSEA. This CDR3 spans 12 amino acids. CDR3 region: CNVERGGKTQHF. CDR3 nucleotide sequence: TGCAACGTTGAACGGGGGGGGAAGACCCAGCACTTC. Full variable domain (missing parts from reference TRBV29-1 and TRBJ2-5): SAVISQKPSRDICQRGTSLTIQCQVDSQVTMMFWYRQQPGQSLTLIATANQGSEATYESGFVIDKFPISRPNLTFSTLTVSNMSPEDSSIYLCNVERGGKTQHFGPGTRLLVL.

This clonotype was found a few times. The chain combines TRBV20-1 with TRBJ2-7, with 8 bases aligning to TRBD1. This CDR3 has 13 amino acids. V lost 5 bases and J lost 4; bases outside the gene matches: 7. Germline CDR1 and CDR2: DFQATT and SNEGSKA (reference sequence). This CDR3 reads CSAQRTGRYEQYF. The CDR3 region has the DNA TGCAGTGCTCAAAGGACAGGGCGGTACGAGCAGTACTTC.

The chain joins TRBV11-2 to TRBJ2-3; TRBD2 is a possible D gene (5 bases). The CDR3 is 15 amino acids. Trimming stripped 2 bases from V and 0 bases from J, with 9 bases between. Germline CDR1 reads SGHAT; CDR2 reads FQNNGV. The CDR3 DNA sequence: TGTGCCAGCAGCTTATTCGGACTTAGCACAGATACGCAGTATTTT. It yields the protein CASSLFGLSTDTQYF.

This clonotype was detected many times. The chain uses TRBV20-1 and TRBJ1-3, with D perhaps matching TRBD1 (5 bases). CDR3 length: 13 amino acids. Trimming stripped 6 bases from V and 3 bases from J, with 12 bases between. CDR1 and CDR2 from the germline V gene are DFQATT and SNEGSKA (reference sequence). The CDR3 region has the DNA TGCAGTGCAGCTAGGGGTGGTGGAAACACCATATATTTT. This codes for CSAARGGGNTIYF.

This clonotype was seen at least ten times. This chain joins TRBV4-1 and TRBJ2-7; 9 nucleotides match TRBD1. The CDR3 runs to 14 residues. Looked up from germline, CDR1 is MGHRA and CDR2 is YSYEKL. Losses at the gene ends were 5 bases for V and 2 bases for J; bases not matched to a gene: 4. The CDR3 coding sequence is TGCGCCAGCAGCGCCGGGACAGGGCCCTACGAGCAGTACTTC. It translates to CASSAGTGPYEQYF.

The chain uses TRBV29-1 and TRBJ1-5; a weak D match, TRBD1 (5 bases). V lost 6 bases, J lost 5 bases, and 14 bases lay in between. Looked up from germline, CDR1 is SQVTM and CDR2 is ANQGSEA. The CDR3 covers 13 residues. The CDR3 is CSVTTGPDQPQHF. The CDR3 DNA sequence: TGCAGCGTGACAACAGGCCCCGATCAGCCCCAGCATTTT.

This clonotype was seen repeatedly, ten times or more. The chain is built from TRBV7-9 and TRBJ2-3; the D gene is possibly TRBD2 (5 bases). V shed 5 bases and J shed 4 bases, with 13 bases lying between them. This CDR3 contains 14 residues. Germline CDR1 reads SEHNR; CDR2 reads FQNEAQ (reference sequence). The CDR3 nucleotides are TGTGCCAGCAGCCCATTGGTTAGCGCAGATACGCAGTATTTT. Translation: CASSPLVSADTQYF.

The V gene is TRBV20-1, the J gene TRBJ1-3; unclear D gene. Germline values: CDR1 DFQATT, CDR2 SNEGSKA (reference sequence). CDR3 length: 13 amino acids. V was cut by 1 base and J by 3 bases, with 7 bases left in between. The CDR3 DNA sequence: TGCAGTGCTAGAGCAACCGTTGGAAACACCATATATTTT. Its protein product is CSARATVGNTIYF.